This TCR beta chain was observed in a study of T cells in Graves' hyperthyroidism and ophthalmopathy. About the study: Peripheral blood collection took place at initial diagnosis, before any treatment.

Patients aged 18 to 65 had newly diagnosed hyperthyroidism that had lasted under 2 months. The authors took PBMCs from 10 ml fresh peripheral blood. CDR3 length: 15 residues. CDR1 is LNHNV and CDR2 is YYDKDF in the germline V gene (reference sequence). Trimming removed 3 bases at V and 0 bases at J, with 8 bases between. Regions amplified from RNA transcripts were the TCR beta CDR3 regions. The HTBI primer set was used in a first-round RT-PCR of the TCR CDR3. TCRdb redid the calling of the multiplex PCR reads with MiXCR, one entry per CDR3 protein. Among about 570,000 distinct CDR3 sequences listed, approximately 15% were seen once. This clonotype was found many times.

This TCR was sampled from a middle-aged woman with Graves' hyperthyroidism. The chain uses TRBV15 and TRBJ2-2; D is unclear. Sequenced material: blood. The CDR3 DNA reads TGTGCCACCAGCAGTAGGTCGCCGAACACCGGGGAGCTGTTTTTT. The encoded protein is CATSSRSPNTGELFF.